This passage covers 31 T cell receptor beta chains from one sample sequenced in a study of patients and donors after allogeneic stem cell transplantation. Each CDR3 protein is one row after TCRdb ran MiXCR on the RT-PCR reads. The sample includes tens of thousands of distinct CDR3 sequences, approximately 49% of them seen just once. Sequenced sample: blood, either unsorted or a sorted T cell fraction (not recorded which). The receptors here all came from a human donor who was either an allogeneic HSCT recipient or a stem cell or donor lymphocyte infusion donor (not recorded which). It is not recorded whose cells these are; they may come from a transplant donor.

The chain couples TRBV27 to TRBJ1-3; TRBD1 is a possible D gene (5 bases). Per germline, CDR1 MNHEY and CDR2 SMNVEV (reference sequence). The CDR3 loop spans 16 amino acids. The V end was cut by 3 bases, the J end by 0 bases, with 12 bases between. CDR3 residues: CASSLTGPDSGNTIYF. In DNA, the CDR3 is TGTGCCAGCAGTTTGACGGGACCTGACTCTGGAAACACCATATATTTT.

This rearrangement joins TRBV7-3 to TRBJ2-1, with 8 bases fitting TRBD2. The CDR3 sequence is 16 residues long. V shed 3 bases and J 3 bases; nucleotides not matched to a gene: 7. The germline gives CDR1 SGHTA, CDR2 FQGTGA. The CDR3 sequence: CASSLSGSTIYNEQFF. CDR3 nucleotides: TGTGCCAGCAGCTTGAGCGGGAGTACGATCTACAATGAGCAGTTCTTC.

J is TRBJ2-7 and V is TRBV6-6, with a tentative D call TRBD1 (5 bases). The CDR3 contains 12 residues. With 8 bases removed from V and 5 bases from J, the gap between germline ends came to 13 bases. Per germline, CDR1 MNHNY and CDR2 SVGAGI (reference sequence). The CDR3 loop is CASGAWTDEQYF. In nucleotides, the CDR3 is TGTGCCAGCGGGGCATGGACCGACGAGCAGTACTTC.

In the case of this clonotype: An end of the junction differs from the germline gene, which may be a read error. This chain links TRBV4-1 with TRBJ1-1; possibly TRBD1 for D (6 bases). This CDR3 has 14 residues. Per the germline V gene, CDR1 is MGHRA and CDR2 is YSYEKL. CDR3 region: CVSSQRRGVTEAFF. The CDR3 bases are TGCGTCAGCAGCCAACGTAGGGGGGTCACTGAAGCTTTCTTT.

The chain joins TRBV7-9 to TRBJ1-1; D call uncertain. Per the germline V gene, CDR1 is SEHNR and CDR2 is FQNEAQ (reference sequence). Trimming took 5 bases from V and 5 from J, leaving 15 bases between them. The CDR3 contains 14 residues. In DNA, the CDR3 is TGTGCCAGCAGCCGAGATAAGGATAGAACTGAAGCTTTCTTT. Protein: CASSRDKDRTEAFF. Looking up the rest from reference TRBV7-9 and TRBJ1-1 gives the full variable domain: DTGVSQNPRHKITKRGQNVTFRCDPISEHNRLYWYRQTLGQGPEFLTYFQNEAQLEKSRLLSDRFSAERPKGSFSTLEIQRTEQGDSAMYLCASSRDKDRTEAFFGQGTRLTVV.

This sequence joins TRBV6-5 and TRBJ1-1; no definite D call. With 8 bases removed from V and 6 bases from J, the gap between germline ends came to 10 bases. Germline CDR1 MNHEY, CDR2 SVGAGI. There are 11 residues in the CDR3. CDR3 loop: CASWLLSEAFF. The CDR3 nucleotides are TGTGCCAGCTGGCTTTTATCTGAAGCTTTCTTT.

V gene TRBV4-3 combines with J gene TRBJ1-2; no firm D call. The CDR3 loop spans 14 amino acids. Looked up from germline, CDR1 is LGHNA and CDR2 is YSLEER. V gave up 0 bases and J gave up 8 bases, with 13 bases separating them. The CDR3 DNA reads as TGCGCCAGCAGCCAAGATGTGGGGAATTCGGGCTACACCTTC. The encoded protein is CASSQDVGNSGYTF.

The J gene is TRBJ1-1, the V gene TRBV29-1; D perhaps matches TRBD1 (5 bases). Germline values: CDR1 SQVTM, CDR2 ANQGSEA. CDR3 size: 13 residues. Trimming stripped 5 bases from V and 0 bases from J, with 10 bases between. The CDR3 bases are TGCAGCGTTATGGGGGGTCTGAACACTGAAGCTTTCTTT. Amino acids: CSVMGGLNTEAFF.

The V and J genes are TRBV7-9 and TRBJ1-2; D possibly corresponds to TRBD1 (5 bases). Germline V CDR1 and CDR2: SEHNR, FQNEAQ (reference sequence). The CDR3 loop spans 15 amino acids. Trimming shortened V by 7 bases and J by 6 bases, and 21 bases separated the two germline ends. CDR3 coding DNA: TGTGCCAGCACCACCCCTGGGGGTAGTCATCATGGCTACACCTTC. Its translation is CASTTPGGSHHGYTF.

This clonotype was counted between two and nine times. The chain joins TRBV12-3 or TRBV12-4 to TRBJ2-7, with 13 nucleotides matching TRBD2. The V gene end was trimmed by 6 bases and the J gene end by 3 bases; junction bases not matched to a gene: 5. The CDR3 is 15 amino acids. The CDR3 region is CASSTGLAGLYEQYF. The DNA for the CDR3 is TGTGCCAGCAGCACGGGACTAGCGGGACTCTACGAGCAGTACTTC.

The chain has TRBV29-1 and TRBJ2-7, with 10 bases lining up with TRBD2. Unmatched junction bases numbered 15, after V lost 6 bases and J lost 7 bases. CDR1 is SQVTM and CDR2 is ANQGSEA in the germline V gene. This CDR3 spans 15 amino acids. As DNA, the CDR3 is TGCAGCGTGGACACGGGGCTAGCGGGAGTTTCGGAGCAGTACTTC. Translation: CSVDTGLAGVSEQYF.

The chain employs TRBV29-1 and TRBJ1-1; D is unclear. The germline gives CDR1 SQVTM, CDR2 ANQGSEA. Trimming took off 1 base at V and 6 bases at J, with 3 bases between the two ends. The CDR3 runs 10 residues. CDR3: CSVEGAEAFF. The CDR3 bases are TGCAGCGTTGAAGGCGCTGAAGCTTTCTTT.

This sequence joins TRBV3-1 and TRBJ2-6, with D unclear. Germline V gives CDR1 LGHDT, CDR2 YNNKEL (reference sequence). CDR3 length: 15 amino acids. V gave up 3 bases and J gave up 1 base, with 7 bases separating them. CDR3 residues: CASSQSISGANVLTF. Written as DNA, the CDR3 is TGTGCCAGCAGCCAGTCAATATCTGGGGCCAACGTCCTGACTTTC.

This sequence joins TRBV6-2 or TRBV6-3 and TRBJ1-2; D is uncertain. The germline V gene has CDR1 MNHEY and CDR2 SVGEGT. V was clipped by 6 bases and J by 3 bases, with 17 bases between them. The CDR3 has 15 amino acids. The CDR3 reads CASRPRAGGDYGYTF. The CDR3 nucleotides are TGTGCCAGCAGACCTAGGGCAGGAGGCGACTATGGCTACACCTTC.

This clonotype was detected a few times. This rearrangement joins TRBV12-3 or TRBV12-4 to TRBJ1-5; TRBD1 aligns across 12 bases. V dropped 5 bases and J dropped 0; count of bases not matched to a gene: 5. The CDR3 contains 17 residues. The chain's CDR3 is CASSRDRGRGSNQPQHF. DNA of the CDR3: TGTGCCAGCAGTAGGGACAGGGGGCGCGGTAGCAATCAGCCCCAGCATTTT.

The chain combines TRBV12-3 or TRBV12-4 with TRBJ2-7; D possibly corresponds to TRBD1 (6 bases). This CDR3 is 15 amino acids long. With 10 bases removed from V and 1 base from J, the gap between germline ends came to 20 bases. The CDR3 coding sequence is TGTGCCATCTCGACTACCAGGGACATTTCCTACGAGCAGTACTTC. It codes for CAISTTRDISYEQYF.

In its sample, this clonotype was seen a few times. The CDR3 nucleotides are TGTGCCAGCAGCTCGTCGGGACAGCAAATTTATGGCTACACCTTC. Protein sequence: CASSSSGQQIYGYTF. The chain uses TRBV7-9 and TRBJ1-2; TRBD1 matches 7 bases. The CDR3 length is 15 residues. Germline V gene data show CDR1 as SEHNR and CDR2 as FQNEAQ (reference sequence). The V gene end was trimmed by 4 bases and the J gene end by 5 bases; junction bases not matched to a gene: 10.

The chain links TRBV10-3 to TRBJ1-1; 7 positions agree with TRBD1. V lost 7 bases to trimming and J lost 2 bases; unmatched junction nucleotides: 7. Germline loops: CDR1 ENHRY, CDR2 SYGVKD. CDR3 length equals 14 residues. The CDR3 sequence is CAINRGDPNTEAFF. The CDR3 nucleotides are TGTGCCATCAACAGGGGCGACCCTAACACTGAAGCTTTCTTT.

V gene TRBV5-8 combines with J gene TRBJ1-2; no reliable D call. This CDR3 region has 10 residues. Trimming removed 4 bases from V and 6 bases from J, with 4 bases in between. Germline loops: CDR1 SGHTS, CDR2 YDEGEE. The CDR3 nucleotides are TGTGCCAGCAGCCTCGATGGCTACACCTTC. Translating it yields CASSLDGYTF.

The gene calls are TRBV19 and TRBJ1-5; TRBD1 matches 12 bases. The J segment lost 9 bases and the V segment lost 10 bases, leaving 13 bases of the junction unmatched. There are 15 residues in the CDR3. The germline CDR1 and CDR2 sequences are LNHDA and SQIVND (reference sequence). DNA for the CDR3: TGTGCCACCTCCGGGACAGGGGGCCCGGATGCGCCCCAGCATTTT. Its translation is CATSGTGGPDAPQHF. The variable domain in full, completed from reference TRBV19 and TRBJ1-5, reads DGGITQSPKYLFRKEGQNVTLSCEQNLNHDAMYWYRQDPGQGLRLIYYSQIVNDFQKGDIAEGYSVSREKKESFPLTVTSAQKNPTAFYLCATSGTGGPDAPQHFGDGTRLSIL.

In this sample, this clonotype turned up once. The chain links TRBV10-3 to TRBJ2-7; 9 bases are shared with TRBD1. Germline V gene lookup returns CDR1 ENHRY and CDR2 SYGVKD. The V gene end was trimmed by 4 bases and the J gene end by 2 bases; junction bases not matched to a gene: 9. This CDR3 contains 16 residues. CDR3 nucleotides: TGTGCCATCAGTGGGAGAAGACAGGGGGTTCCCTACGAGCAGTACTTC. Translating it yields CAISGRRQGVPYEQYF.

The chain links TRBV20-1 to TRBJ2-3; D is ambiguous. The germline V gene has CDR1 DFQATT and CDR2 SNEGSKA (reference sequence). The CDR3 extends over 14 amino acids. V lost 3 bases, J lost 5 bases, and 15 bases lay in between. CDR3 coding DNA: TGCAGTGCTAGGGCCCGACCCGGACGAGATACGCAGTATTTT. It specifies CSARARPGRDTQYF.

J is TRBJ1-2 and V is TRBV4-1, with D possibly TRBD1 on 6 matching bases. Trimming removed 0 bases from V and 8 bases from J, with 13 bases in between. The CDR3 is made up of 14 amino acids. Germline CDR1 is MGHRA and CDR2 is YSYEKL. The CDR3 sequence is CASSQDEGGWGYTF. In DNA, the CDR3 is TGCGCCAGCAGCCAAGACGAGGGGGGCTGGGGCTACACCTTC.

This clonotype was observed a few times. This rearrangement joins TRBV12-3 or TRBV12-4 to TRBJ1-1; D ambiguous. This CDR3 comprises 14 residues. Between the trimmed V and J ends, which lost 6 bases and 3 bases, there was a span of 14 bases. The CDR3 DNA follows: TGTGCCAGCAGGGAGAACTTAGGAGACACTGAAGCTTTCTTT. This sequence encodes CASRENLGDTEAFF.

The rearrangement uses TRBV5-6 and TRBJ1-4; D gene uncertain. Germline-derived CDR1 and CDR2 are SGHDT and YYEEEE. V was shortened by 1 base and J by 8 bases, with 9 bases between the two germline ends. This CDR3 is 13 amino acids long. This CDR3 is CASSLNGEEKLFF. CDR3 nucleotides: TGTGCCAGCAGCTTGAACGGGGAGGAAAAACTGTTTTTT.

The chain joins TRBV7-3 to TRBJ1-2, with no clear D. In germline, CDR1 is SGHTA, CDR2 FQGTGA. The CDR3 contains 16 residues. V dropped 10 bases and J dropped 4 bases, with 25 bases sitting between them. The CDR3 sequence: CATPYWARGNLYGYTF. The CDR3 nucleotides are TGTGCCACCCCCTATTGGGCGCGTGGAAATCTCTATGGCTACACCTTC.

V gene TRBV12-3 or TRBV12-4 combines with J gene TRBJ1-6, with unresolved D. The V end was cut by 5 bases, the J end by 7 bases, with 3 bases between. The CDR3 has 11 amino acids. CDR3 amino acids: CASSPNSPLHF. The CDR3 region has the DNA TGTGCCAGCAGTCCAAATTCACCCCTCCACTTT.

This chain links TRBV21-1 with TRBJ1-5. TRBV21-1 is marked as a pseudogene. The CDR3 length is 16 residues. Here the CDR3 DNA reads TGTGCCAGCAGAGTTGGAAGGGCAGCTATCAATCAGCCCCAGCATTTT. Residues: CASRVGRAAINQPQHF.

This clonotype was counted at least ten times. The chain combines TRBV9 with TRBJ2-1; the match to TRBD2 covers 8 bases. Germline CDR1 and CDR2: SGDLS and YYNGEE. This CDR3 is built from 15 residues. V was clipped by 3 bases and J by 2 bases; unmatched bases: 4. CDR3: CASSDTSGTYNEQFF. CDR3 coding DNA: TGTGCCAGCAGCGACACTAGCGGAACCTACAATGAGCAGTTCTTC.

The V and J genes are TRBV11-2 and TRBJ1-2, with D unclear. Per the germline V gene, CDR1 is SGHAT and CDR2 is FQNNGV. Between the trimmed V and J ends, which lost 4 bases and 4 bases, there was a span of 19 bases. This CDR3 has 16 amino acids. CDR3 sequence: CASSSAPFRLAYGYTF. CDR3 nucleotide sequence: TGTGCCAGCAGCTCAGCCCCTTTTAGATTGGCCTATGGCTACACCTTC.

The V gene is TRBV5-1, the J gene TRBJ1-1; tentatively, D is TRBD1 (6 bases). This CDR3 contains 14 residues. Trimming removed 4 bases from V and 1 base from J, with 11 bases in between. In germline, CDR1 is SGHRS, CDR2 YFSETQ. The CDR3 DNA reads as TGCGCCAGCAGCGAATACAGGGAGAACACTGAAGCTTTCTTT. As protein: CASSEYRENTEAFF.